The clone carrying this T cell receptor beta chain was seen a few times. This sample is drawn from a study of blood T cell repertoires in COVID-19. Across the study: Samples of COVID-19 (acute and convalescent) were obtained from the United States, Italy and Spain. Sources were T cells, B-cell-depleted T cells, or PBMCs; the material itself was cDNA or gDNA.

Germline V gives CDR1 SEHNR, CDR2 FQNEAQ (reference sequence). Between the trimmed V and J ends, which lost 4 bases and 3 bases, there was a span of 18 bases. The CDR3 is 16 residues long. Authors' analysis steps: The assay estimated nucleated cells by amplifying reference gene primers. Assay used: immunoSEQ multiplex PCR; TCRdb lists only in-frame clones, some missing. V and J calls plus clone size are reproduced from that table; the DNA served to infer D and trimming. Of around 140,000 clones listed, about 80% are singletons. This chain uses TRBV7-9 with TRBJ2-5, with D possibly matching TRBD2 (6 bases). This receptor was obtained from a man aged 65-85 years who had recovered from COVID-19. Material: peripheral blood. CDR3 sequence: CASSSPRDFKKETQYF. Here the CDR3 DNA reads TGTGCCAGCAGCTCCCCCCGGGACTTTAAAAAAGAGACCCAGTACTTC.